This TCR beta chain stems from a study of blood T cell repertoires in COVID-19. About the study: COVID-19 samples, acute and convalescent, were from the United States, Italy and Spain. From T cells, B-cell-depleted T cells, or PBMCs came the material, which was cDNA or gDNA.

Original processing methods: Nucleated cell number was recorded as an estimate derived from reference gene primer amplification. The assay was immunoSEQ multiplex PCR, and TCRdb's table has in-frame clones only and misses some. D and trimming come from the DNA, and the V and J calls and clone size come from that table. This table has nearly 70,000 clones, 91% appearing once. A Seattle source enrolled patients during active infection and followed them longitudinally. The CDR3 loop spans 20 amino acids. CDR1 is MGHRA and CDR2 is YSYEKL in the germline V gene. V lost 0 bases to trimming and J lost 5 bases; unmatched junction nucleotides: 13.

The J gene is TRBJ2-5, the V gene TRBV4-1; TRBD2 agrees at 15 bases. The receptor was derived from a man between 35 and 55 years old with COVID-19, enrolled during active disease. Source material: peripheral blood. Here the CDR3 DNA reads TGCGCCAGCAGCCAAGATCCGAGGACTAGCGGGGGGGCGGATCTGGAGACCCAGTACTTC. Protein: CASSQDPRTSGGADLETQYF.